This TCR beta chain was sequenced in a study of beta chain features in type 1 diabetes. The V gene's germline CDR1 is MNHNY and CDR2 SVGAGI (reference sequence). There are 14 residues in the CDR3. The ends lost 4 bases at V and 9 bases at J; junction bases unmatched: 6. By frequency in the sample, this clone is medium-sized. The antigen is unknown. Study-level points and caveats: Shorter TCRB CDR3s, moderately but significantly so, were found in Type 1 diabetes patients in all four CD4+ subsets.

Every bit of the isolated RNA underwent reverse transcription, so sequencing read expressed TCRB transcripts. Repertoires were generated with immunoSEQ multiplex PCR, while TCRdb's copy carries only in-frame clones and drops some. This table holds some 45,000 clones, roughly 68% found once. The sample comprised Tregs from blood. This receptor was obtained from a woman younger than 30 with type 1 diabetes. The chain carries TRBV6-6 and TRBJ2-2; TRBD1 aligns across 9 bases. The DNA for the CDR3 is TGTGCCAGCAGTTCCGGGACAGGGCTTCGGGAGCTGTTTTTT. It yields the protein CASSSGTGLRELFF.